Listed below are T cell receptor beta chains from one sample, sequenced in a study of neurological immune-mediated disorders. One entry per CDR3 protein, called by TCRdb with MiXCR from the 5' RACE reads. The profile shows around 50,000 distinct CDR3 sequences, about 26% of them singletons. The sample comprised PBMCs. All receptors derive from a woman aged 70 to 79 in good health. Each CDR3 is given with its conserved first and last residue.

J gene: TRBJ1-5; V gene: TRBV5-6; CDR3 protein: CASSNGRVGNQPQHF
J gene: TRBJ1-1; V gene: TRBV2; CDR3 protein: CASWAYTEAFF
J gene: TRBJ2-5; V gene: TRBV6-6; CDR3 protein: CASKPTGGKETQYF
J gene: TRBJ2-3; V gene: TRBV7-2; CDR3 protein: CASSTGDTDTQYF
J gene: TRBJ2-7; V gene: TRBV12-3/TRBV12-4; CDR3 protein: CASRPRGLSYEQYF
J gene: TRBJ1-2; V gene: TRBV5-1; CDR3 protein: CASSLWSDGAGGYTF
J gene: TRBJ2-3; V gene: TRBV20-1; CDR3 protein: CSGGSGTDTQYF
J gene: TRBJ1-4; V gene: TRBV12-3/TRBV12-4; CDR3 protein: CATQQGTNEKLFF
J gene: TRBJ2-1; V gene: TRBV28; CDR3 protein: CASREGGYNEQFF
J gene: TRBJ2-4; V gene: TRBV3-1; CDR3 protein: CASSRSGLGIQYF
J gene: TRBJ1-2; V gene: TRBV7-2; CDR3 protein: CASQRGNVALGGYTF
J gene: TRBJ2-1; V gene: TRBV18; CDR3 protein: CASSPLGDSYNEQFF
J gene: TRBJ2-3; V gene: TRBV5-1; CDR3 protein: CASSFYICSASNSGGSTDTQYF
J gene: TRBJ2-3; V gene: TRBV7-2; CDR3 protein: CASGTDGNTDTQYF
J gene: TRBJ1-2; V gene: TRBV11-1; CDR3 protein: CTTSRTVGYGYTF
J gene: TRBJ2-7; V gene: TRBV28; CDR3 protein: CASSSPLTGLGEQYF
J gene: TRBJ1-5; V gene: TRBV5-1; CDR3 protein: CASRGSDNQPQHF
J gene: TRBJ1-2; V gene: TRBV5-5; CDR3 protein: CASNRDSINYGYTF
J gene: TRBJ2-5; V gene: TRBV28; CDR3 protein: CASSRLPRQGAWETQYF
J gene: TRBJ2-1; V gene: TRBV12-5; CDR3 protein: CASASGLRSSNEQFF
J gene: TRBJ2-3; V gene: TRBV7-2; CDR3 protein: CASSLTLVTDTQYF
J gene: TRBJ2-2; V gene: TRBV7-8; CDR3 protein: CASSLGDRDTGELFF
J gene: TRBJ2-5; V gene: TRBV7-2; CDR3 protein: CASSLGNKQETQYF
J gene: TRBJ2-7; V gene: TRBV29-1; CDR3 protein: CSVDTQSVGEQYF
J gene: TRBJ2-1; V gene: TRBV29-1; CDR3 protein: CSVEGGFRSSGVSYNEQFF
J gene: TRBJ1-1; V gene: TRBV29-1; CDR3 protein: CSGSGGDGASEAFF
J gene: TRBJ2-7; V gene: TRBV3-1; CDR3 protein: CASSQVGYEQYF
J gene: TRBJ2-2; V gene: TRBV19; CDR3 protein: CASSLAGLHGELFF
J gene: TRBJ2-3; V gene: TRBV7-2; CDR3 protein: CASSPLPGVDTQYF
J gene: TRBJ2-7; V gene: TRBV29-1; CDR3 protein: CSARPGQGTYEQYF
J gene: TRBJ2-7; V gene: TRBV7-8; CDR3 protein: CASSLGVASGSHEQYF
J gene: TRBJ2-5; V gene: TRBV18; CDR3 protein: CASSPEDTGTQYF
J gene: TRBJ1-1; V gene: TRBV3-1; CDR3 protein: CASSQGVGGVVRSDAFF
J gene: TRBJ1-5; V gene: TRBV6-5; CDR3 protein: CASSSHRGGSNQPQHF
J gene: TRBJ2-6; V gene: TRBV12-3/TRBV12-4; CDR3 protein: CASSPSSSGANVLTF
J gene: TRBJ1-2; V gene: TRBV28; CDR3 protein: CASSLLVWNRGSEYGYTF
J gene: TRBJ2-5; V gene: TRBV5-1; CDR3 protein: CATAIGTSRGETQYF
J gene: TRBJ1-1; V gene: TRBV9; CDR3 protein: CASSVEPHPNTEAFF
J gene: TRBJ2-7; V gene: TRBV11-2; CDR3 protein: CASSEQGAVEQYF
J gene: TRBJ2-1; V gene: TRBV5-1; CDR3 protein: CASARLAGVNEQFF
J gene: TRBJ2-1; V gene: TRBV20-1; CDR3 protein: CSAEAGPYNEQFF
J gene: TRBJ2-3; V gene: TRBV20-1; CDR3 protein: CSVNSGGADTQYF
J gene: TRBJ2-7; V gene: TRBV5-6; CDR3 protein: CASSADGGTRDYEQYF
J gene: TRBJ1-5; V gene: TRBV20-1; CDR3 protein: CSARVAGASNQPQHF
J gene: TRBJ1-4; V gene: TRBV6-6; CDR3 protein: CASSSTGGTNEKLFF
J gene: TRBJ1-5; V gene: TRBV6-5; CDR3 protein: CASSYSPIHQPQHF
J gene: TRBJ2-7; V gene: TRBV19; CDR3 protein: CASHPSDSFVEQYF
J gene: TRBJ1-3; V gene: TRBV4-2; CDR3 protein: CASRRSEVRGNTIYF
J gene: TRBJ2-3; V gene: TRBV7-2; CDR3 protein: CASSLLGLSTDTQYF
J gene: TRBJ1-4; V gene: TRBV27; CDR3 protein: CASSSRAQLATNEKLFF
J gene: TRBJ2-5; V gene: TRBV5-5; CDR3 protein: CASSFGQLKETQYF
J gene: TRBJ2-1; V gene: TRBV10-3; CDR3 protein: CAISEVPGGEQFF
J gene: TRBJ2-5; V gene: TRBV9; CDR3 protein: CASSAPRIHSRGQETQYF
J gene: TRBJ1-5; V gene: TRBV5-1; CDR3 protein: CASSSTGGFDQPQHF
J gene: TRBJ2-1; V gene: TRBV20-1; CDR3 protein: CSAGLAGSYNEQFF
J gene: TRBJ2-7; V gene: TRBV9; CDR3 protein: CASSVGQGKYEQYF
J gene: TRBJ2-1; V gene: TRBV5-1; CDR3 protein: CASSLGGESSYNEQFF
J gene: TRBJ1-4; V gene: TRBV7-9; CDR3 protein: CASSKDGEKLFF